The 12 T cell receptor beta chains below were found in one sample sequenced in a study of CD8+CD57+ T cells in acquired aplastic anemia. Genomic DNA was employed as the template in profiling TCR beta VDJ and CDR3. In TCRdb, the reads were re-called with MiXCR into one record per CDR3 protein. The sample consists of 250,000 to 350,000 distinct CDR3 sequences, approximately 56% of them appearing once. Sequenced: sorted CD4+, CD8+, or CD8+CD57+ T cells (not recorded which) from PBMCs. The receptor set was obtained from a human donor with severe aplastic anemia or a healthy control (not recorded which).

The chain couples TRBV7-2 to TRBJ1-2; TRBD1 might be the D (6 bases). This CDR3 is built from 18 residues. With 1 base removed from V and 9 bases from J, the gap between germline ends came to 27 bases. CDR1 is SGHTA, CDR2 FQGNSA, per germline. The CDR3 spells CASSLGRRLAGGEFRYTF. DNA of the CDR3: TGTGCCAGCAGCTTAGGTCGTCGACTAGCGGGGGGCGAGTTCCGCTACACCTTC.

The V gene is TRBV5-5, the J gene TRBJ2-5, with 7 bases that match TRBD2. After removal of 2 bases from V and 5 bases from J, the junction contained 3 bases not matched to a gene. This CDR3 comprises 13 residues. In germline, CDR1 is SGHKS, CDR2 YYEKEE (reference sequence). The CDR3 region has the DNA TGTGCCAGCAGCTTTTGGGGGGGGGAGACCCAGTACTTC. It is translated as CASSFWGGETQYF.

This clonotype was recorded a few times. This rearrangement joins TRBV7-8 to TRBJ1-1; no definite D call. V shed 4 bases and J shed 8 bases, with 11 bases lying between them. Germline V gene data show CDR1 as SGHVS and CDR2 as FQNEAQ. The CDR3 loop spans 12 amino acids. CDR3 in amino acids: CASSSKPEEAFF. For the CDR3, the DNA is TGTGCCAGCAGCTCGAAACCGGAAGAAGCTTTCTTT.

In its sample, this clonotype was seen many times. V usage is TRBV10-3 and J usage is TRBJ2-1; 7 bases map to TRBD1. Germline CDR1 and CDR2: ENHRY and SYGVKD. V lost 3 bases to trimming and J lost 7 bases; unmatched junction nucleotides: 9. CDR3 length: 15 residues. The CDR3: CAISELTGLFNEQFF. DNA of the CDR3: TGTGCCATCAGTGAATTGACAGGGTTGTTTAATGAGCAGTTCTTC.

This clonotype has just a few counts. The V gene is TRBV9, the J gene TRBJ1-2, with 10 nucleotides matching TRBD1. Per germline, CDR1 SGDLS and CDR2 YYNGEE. After removal of 6 bases from V and 4 bases from J, the junction contained 6 bases not matched to a gene. The CDR3 is 14 amino acids. In DNA, the CDR3 is TGTGCCAGCAACACCGGGACAGGGGCCTATGGCTACACCTTC. It encodes CASNTGTGAYGYTF. Full variable domain (remainder filled in from reference TRBV9 and TRBJ1-2): DSGVTQTPKHLITATGQRVTLRCSPRSGDLSVYWYQQSLDQGLQFLIQYYNGEERAKGNILERFSAQQFPDLHSELNLSSLELGDSALYFCASNTGTGAYGYTFGSGTRLTVV.

This clonotype was observed at least ten times. The junction shows a germline mismatch at one end, possibly a read error. V and J are TRBV6-1 and TRBJ1-3; no clear D. There are 15 residues in the CDR3. Germline CDR1 reads MNHNS; CDR2 reads SASEGT. CDR3 nucleotide sequence: TGTGGCAGCATACCAGGCGACCCTGGTGGGAACACCATATATTTT. It translates to CGSIPGDPGGNTIYF.

This clonotype was detected only a few times. The V and J genes are TRBV12-3 or TRBV12-4 and TRBJ1-1; D might be TRBD1 (5 bases). The V end lost 3 bases, the J end lost 7 bases, and 9 bases lay between the germline ends. The CDR3 is 12 amino acids. CDR3 loop: CASSLGVLEAFF. The CDR3 DNA reads TGTGCCAGCAGTTTGGGGGTCCTTGAAGCTTTCTTT.

This clonotype was found a few times. The V gene is TRBV7-9, the J gene TRBJ2-2, with TRBD1 matching 8 bases. The junction had 4 bases not matched to a gene; V was cut back by 6 bases and J by 1 base. This CDR3 is 15 amino acids long. Per the germline V gene, CDR1 is SEHNR and CDR2 is FQNEAQ (reference sequence). CDR3 in amino acids: CASRGGQVNTGELFF. CDR3 in DNA: TGTGCCAGCAGGGGGGGACAGGTGAACACCGGGGAGCTGTTTTTT.

This clonotype was observed a handful of times. This clone may be a read error of a much larger clone one base away. Likely a read error: the CDR3 ends without its conserved phenylalanine or tryptophan. This chain uses TRBV6-5 with TRBJ1-2; tentative D call: TRBD1 (5 bases). The germline V gene has CDR1 MNHEY and CDR2 SVGAGI. V dropped 2 bases and J dropped 8 bases, with 6 bases sitting between them. The CDR3 sequence is 11 residues long. The CDR3 sequence: CASSYRGGYTY. CDR3 in DNA: TGTGCCAGCAGTTACCGGGGGGGCTACACCTAC.

The chain is built from TRBV24-1 and TRBJ2-1; tentatively, D is TRBD1 or TRBD2 (5 bases each). Trimming removed 4 bases at V and 4 bases at J, with 16 bases between. The CDR3 contains 16 residues. Germline V lookup: CDR1 KGHDR, CDR2 SFDVKD. CDR3 sequence (DNA): TGTGCCACCAGTGACCCCTATGGGGGTCGATACAATGAGCAGTTCTTC. It yields the protein CATSDPYGGRYNEQFF.

V gene TRBV14 combines with J gene TRBJ2-1; TRBD2 agrees at 7 bases. The CDR3 extends over 13 amino acids. Germline V gene data show CDR1 as SGHDN and CDR2 as FVKESK. Unmatched junction bases numbered 5, after V lost 4 bases and J lost 8 bases. This chain's CDR3 is CASSLLAYDEQFF. CDR3 nucleotides: TGTGCCAGCAGCCTACTAGCGTACGATGAGCAGTTCTTC.

This clonotype was seen at least ten times. V and J are TRBV6-5 and TRBJ2-2; no firm D call. The CDR3 length is 13 residues. Germline V lookup: CDR1 MNHEY, CDR2 SVGAGI. The ends were cut back, 6 bases at V and 4 bases at J, with 9 bases in the middle. The DNA of the CDR3 is TGTGCCAGCAGGAGTACGGGCACCGGGGAGCTGTTTTTT. Protein sequence: CASRSTGTGELFF.